Listed below are T cell receptor beta chains from one sample, sequenced in a study of cytomegalovirus exposure and HLA in healthy donors. This table comes from immunoSEQ multiplex PCR, and its TCRdb copy is limited to in-frame clones, with some not included. The table records about 200,000 clones, 65% to 85% of them present only once. The sequenced sample was PBMCs. The receptors were sampled from a boy aged 2-15 years in good health and CMV-seronegative. Each CDR3 is given with its conserved first and last residue. A D gene is named only where the DNA matches it firmly. Some rows have no size entry. The others give once, few or many, or a class for an expanded clone.

j_gene: TRBJ2-3
d_gene: NA
abundance: NA
v_gene: TRBV4-3
CDR3aa: CASSQGFRATDTQYF
CDR3nt: TGCGCCAGCAGCCAAGGGTTCAGGGCCACAGATACGCAGTATTTT

j_gene: TRBJ2-7
d_gene: TRBD2
abundance: few
v_gene: TRBV11-2
CDR3aa: CASSLIVGGGGEQYF
CDR3nt: TGTGCCAGCAGCTTAATTGTGGGCGGGGGGGGCGAGCAGTACTTC

j_gene: TRBJ2-5
d_gene: NA
abundance: once
v_gene: TRBV1
CDR3aa: CTSSPRPGLAGGTVKETQYF
CDR3nt: TGCACCAGCAGCCCTCGCCCGGGACTAGCGGGGGGGACGGTCAAGGAGACCCAGTACTTC

j_gene: TRBJ2-2
d_gene: NA
abundance: NA
v_gene: TRBV10-3
CDR3aa: CAISEVAGTGELFF
CDR3nt: TGTGCCATCAGTGAGGTGGCGGGCACCGGGGAGCTGTTTTTT

j_gene: TRBJ1-1
d_gene: TRBD1
abundance: NA
v_gene: TRBV29-1
CDR3aa: CSAASDRAYTEAFF
CDR3nt: TGCAGCGCCGCCTCGGACAGGGCCTACACTGAAGCTTTCTTT

j_gene: TRBJ2-5
d_gene: TRBD2
abundance: few
v_gene: TRBV18
CDR3aa: CASSPIAGGYQETQYF
CDR3nt: TGTGCCAGCTCACCGATAGCGGGGGGCTACCAGGAGACCCAGTACTTC

j_gene: TRBJ2-3
d_gene: NA
abundance: NA
v_gene: TRBV7-2
CDR3aa: CASSSFTDTQYF
CDR3nt: TGTGCCAGCAGCTCTTTTACAGATACGCAGTATTTT

j_gene: TRBJ1-1
d_gene: NA
abundance: NA
v_gene: TRBV6-1
CDR3aa: CAIPGQGVAFF
CDR3nt: TGTGCCATTCCGGGTCAGGGCGTAGCTTTCTTT

j_gene: TRBJ1-6
d_gene: NA
abundance: NA
v_gene: TRBV4-3
CDR3aa: CASSQDYLSSYNSPLHF
CDR3nt: TGCGCCAGCAGCCAAGATTACCTGAGCTCCTATAATTCACCCCTCCACTTT

j_gene: TRBJ2-5
d_gene: NA
abundance: NA
v_gene: TRBV5-6
CDR3aa: CASSLGRGTQYF
CDR3nt: TGTGCCAGCAGCTTGGGGCGGGGGACCCAGTACTTC

j_gene: TRBJ2-7
d_gene: TRBD2
abundance: NA
v_gene: TRBV2
CDR3aa: CASSGGGGEQYF
CDR3nt: TGTGCCAGCAGTGGGGGCGGGGGCGAGCAGTACTTC

j_gene: TRBJ1-2
d_gene: NA
abundance: NA
v_gene: TRBV7-8
CDR3aa: CASSGRRGATNYGYTF
CDR3nt: TGTGCCAGCAGCGGACGCAGGGGTGCCACTAACTATGGCTACACCTTC

j_gene: TRBJ1-1
d_gene: TRBD1
abundance: few
v_gene: TRBV4-1
CDR3aa: CASSQETGGDTEAFF
CDR3nt: TGCGCCAGCAGCCAAGAAACAGGGGGGGACACTGAAGCTTTCTTT

j_gene: TRBJ2-3
d_gene: TRBD1
abundance: once
v_gene: TRBV2
CDR3aa: CASTFKPGQGAYTQYF
CDR3nt: TGTGCCAGCACCTTCAAGCCGGGACAGGGGGCCTATACGCAGTATTTT

j_gene: TRBJ2-7
d_gene: TRBD2
abundance: NA
v_gene: TRBV11-2
CDR3aa: CASSLVWGLAGGPPEQYF
CDR3nt: TGTGCCAGCAGCTTAGTTTGGGGACTAGCGGGGGGGCCCCCCGAGCAGTACTTC

j_gene: TRBJ1-2
d_gene: NA
abundance: once
v_gene: TRBV27
CDR3aa: CASSLSGVTYYGYTF
CDR3nt: TGTGCCAGCAGTTTATCAGGGGTGACCTACTATGGCTACACCTTC

j_gene: TRBJ1-5
d_gene: NA
abundance: few
v_gene: TRBV19
CDR3aa: CASRGLRSLQHF
CDR3nt: TGTGCCAGTAGGGGTCTGAGGTCGCTCCAGCATTTT

j_gene: TRBJ2-7
d_gene: TRBD2
abundance: NA
v_gene: TRBV6-1
CDR3aa: CASKIGTSGSYEQYF
CDR3nt: TGTGCCAGCAAGATTGGGACTAGCGGCTCCTACGAGCAGTACTTC

j_gene: TRBJ1-5
d_gene: TRBD1
abundance: NA
v_gene: TRBV4-1
CDR3aa: CASSLVTGERDQPQHF
CDR3nt: TGCGCCAGCAGCCTTGTGACAGGGGAGCGGGATCAGCCCCAGCATTTT

j_gene: TRBJ2-7
d_gene: TRBD2
abundance: few
v_gene: TRBV7-9
CDR3aa: CASSFGTSGGSYEQYF
CDR3nt: TGTGCCAGCAGCTTCGGGACTAGCGGGGGCTCCTACGAGCAGTACTTC

j_gene: TRBJ2-2
d_gene: TRBD1
abundance: NA
v_gene: TRBV5-1
CDR3aa: CASRDREAAGELFF
CDR3nt: TGCGCCAGCAGGGACAGGGAAGCCGCCGGGGAGCTGTTTTTT

j_gene: TRBJ2-1
d_gene: TRBD1
abundance: NA
v_gene: TRBV5-1
CDR3aa: CASSPMTGGWHNEQFF
CDR3nt: TGCGCCAGCAGCCCCATGACAGGGGGGTGGCATAATGAGCAGTTCTTC

j_gene: TRBJ1-4
d_gene: TRBD1
abundance: NA
v_gene: TRBV6-5
CDR3aa: CASSYDRGTNEKLFF
CDR3nt: TGTGCCAGCAGTTACGACAGGGGGACTAATGAAAAACTGTTTTTT

j_gene: TRBJ2-1
d_gene: TRBD2
abundance: NA
v_gene: TRBV7-2
CDR3aa: CASSRASGGPSSYNEQFF
CDR3nt: TGTGCCAGCAGCAGGGCTAGCGGGGGGCCGAGCTCCTACAATGAGCAGTTCTTC

j_gene: TRBJ1-5
d_gene: TRBD1
abundance: NA
v_gene: TRBV19
CDR3aa: CASSMWKTGREPQHF
CDR3nt: TGTGCCAGTAGTATGTGGAAGACAGGGCGGGAGCCCCAGCATTTT

j_gene: TRBJ2-1
d_gene: TRBD2
abundance: NA
v_gene: TRBV5-1
CDR3aa: CASSLVPSGGYNEQFF
CDR3nt: TGCGCCAGCAGCTTGGTTCCTAGCGGGGGCTACAATGAGCAGTTCTTC

j_gene: TRBJ2-7
d_gene: TRBD2
abundance: NA
v_gene: TRBV27
CDR3aa: CASSSPNRAGGSYEQYF
CDR3nt: TGTGCCAGCAGTTCCCCGAACAGGGCGGGGGGTTCCTACGAGCAGTACTTC

j_gene: TRBJ2-1
d_gene: NA
abundance: NA
v_gene: TRBV7-2
CDR3aa: CASTRNPRVSEQFF
CDR3nt: TGTGCCAGCACCCGTAACCCCAGGGTCAGCGAGCAGTTCTTC

j_gene: TRBJ1-2
d_gene: TRBD1
abundance: once
v_gene: TRBV10-3
CDR3aa: CAIAQGKSYGYTF
CDR3nt: TGTGCCATCGCACAGGGGAAGAGCTATGGCTACACCTTC

j_gene: TRBJ2-1
d_gene: TRBD1
abundance: NA
v_gene: TRBV29-1
CDR3aa: CSVQGPPLYNEQFF
CDR3nt: TGCAGCGTACAGGGGCCCCCCCTCTACAATGAGCAGTTCTTC

j_gene: TRBJ1-5
d_gene: TRBD1
abundance: NA
v_gene: TRBV6-1
CDR3aa: CASSEAYRGAHQPQHF
CDR3nt: TGTGCCAGCAGTGAAGCGTACAGGGGAGCCCATCAGCCCCAGCATTTT

j_gene: TRBJ1-5
d_gene: NA
abundance: NA
v_gene: TRBV23-1
CDR3aa: CASSQPGANSNQPQHF
CDR3nt: TGCGCCAGCAGTCAACCAGGTGCTAACTCTAATCAGCCCCAGCATTTT

j_gene: TRBJ2-7
d_gene: TRBD2
abundance: NA
v_gene: TRBV4-2
CDR3aa: CASSPPGLGIYEQYF
CDR3nt: TGTGCCAGCAGCCCTCCGGGACTAGGGATCTACGAGCAGTACTTC